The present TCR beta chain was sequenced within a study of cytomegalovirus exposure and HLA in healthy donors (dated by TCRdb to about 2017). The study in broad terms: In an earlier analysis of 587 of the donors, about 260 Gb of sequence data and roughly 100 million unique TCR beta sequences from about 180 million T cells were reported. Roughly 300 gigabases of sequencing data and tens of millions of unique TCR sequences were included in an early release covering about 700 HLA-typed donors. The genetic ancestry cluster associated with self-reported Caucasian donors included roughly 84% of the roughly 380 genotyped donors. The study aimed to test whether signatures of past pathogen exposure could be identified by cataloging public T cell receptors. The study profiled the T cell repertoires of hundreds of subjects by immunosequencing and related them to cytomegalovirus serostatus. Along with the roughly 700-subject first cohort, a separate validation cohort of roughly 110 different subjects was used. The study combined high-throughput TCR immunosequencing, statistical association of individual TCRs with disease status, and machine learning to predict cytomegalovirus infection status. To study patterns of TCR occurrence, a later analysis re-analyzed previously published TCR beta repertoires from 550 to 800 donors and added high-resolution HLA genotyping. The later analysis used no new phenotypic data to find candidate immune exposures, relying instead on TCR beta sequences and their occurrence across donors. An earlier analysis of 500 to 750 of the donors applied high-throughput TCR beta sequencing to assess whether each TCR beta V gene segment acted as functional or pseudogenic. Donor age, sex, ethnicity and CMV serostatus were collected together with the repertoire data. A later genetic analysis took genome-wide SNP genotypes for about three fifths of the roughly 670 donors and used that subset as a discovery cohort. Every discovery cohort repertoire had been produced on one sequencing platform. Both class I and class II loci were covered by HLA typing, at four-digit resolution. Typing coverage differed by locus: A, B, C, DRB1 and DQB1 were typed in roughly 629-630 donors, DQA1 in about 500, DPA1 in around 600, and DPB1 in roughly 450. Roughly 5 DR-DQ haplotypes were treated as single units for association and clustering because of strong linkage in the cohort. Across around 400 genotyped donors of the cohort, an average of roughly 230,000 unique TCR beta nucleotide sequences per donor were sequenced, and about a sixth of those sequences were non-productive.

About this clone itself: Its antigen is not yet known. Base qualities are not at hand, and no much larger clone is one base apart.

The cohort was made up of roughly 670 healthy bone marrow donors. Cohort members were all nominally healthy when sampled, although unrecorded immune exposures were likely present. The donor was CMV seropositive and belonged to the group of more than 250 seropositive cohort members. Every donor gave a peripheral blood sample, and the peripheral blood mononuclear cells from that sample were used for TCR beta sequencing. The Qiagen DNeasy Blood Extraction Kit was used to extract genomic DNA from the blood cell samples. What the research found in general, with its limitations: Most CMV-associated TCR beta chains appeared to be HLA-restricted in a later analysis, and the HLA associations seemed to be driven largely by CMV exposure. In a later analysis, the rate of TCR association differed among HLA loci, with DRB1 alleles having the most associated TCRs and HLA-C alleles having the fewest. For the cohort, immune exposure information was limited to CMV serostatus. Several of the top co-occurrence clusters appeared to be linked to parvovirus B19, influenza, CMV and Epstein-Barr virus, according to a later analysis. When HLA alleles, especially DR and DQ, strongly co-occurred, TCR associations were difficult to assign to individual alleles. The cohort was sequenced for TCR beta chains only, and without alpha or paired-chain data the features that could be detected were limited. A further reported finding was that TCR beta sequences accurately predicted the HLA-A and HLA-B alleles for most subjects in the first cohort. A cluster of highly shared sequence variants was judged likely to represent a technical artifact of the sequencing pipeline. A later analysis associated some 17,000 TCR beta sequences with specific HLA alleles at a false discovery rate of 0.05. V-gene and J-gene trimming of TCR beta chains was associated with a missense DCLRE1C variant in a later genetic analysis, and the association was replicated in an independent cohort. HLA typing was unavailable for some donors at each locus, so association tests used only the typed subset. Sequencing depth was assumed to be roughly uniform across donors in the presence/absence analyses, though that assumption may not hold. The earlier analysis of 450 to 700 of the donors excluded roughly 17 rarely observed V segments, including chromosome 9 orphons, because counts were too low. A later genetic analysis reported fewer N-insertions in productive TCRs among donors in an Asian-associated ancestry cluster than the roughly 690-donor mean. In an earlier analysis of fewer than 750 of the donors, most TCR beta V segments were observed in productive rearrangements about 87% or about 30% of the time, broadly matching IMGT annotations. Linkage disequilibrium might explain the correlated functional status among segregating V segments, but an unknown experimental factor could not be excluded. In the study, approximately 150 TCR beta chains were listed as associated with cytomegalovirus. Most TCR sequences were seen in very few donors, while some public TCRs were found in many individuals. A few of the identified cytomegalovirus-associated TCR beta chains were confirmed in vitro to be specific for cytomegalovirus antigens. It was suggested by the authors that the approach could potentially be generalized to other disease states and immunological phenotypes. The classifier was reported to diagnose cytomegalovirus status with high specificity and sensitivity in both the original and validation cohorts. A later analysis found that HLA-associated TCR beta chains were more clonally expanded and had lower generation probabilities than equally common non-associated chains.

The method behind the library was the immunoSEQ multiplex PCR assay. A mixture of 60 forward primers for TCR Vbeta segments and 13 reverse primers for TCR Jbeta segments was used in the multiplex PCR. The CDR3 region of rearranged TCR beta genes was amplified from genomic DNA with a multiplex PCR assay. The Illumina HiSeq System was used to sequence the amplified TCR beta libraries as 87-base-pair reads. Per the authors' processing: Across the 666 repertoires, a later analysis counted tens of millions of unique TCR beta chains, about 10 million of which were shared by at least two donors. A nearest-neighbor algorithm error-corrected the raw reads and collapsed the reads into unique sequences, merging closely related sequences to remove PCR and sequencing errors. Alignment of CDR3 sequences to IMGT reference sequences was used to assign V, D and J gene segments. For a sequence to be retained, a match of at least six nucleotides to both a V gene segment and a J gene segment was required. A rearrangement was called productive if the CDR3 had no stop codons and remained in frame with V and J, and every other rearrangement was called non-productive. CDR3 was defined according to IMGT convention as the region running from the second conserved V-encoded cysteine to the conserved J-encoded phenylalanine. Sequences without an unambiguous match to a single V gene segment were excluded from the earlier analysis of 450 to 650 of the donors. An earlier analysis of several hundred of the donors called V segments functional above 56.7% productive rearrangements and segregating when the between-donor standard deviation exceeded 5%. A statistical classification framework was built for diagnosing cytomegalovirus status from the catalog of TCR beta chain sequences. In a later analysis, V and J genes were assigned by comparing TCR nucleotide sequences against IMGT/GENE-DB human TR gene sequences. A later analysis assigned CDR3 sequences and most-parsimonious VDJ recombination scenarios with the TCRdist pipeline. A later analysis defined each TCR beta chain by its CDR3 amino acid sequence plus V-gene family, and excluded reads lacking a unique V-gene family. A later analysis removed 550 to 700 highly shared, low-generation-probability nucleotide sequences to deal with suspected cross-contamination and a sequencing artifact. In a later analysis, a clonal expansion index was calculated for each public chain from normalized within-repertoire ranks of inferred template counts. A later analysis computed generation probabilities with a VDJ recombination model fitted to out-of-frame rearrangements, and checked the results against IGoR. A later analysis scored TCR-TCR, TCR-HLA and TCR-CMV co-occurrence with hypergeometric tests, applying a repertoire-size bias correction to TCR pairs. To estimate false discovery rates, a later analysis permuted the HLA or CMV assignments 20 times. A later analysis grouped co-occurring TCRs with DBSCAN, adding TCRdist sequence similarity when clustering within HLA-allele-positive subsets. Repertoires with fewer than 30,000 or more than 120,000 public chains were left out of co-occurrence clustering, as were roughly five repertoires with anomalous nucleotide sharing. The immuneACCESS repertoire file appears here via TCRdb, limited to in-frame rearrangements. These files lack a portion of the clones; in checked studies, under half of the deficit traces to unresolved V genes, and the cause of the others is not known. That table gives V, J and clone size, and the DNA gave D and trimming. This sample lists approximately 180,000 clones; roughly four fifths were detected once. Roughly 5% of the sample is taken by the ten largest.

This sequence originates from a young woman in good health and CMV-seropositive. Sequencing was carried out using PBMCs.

The DNA is TGTGCCAGCACCGCGACAGGGGGAATTACTGAAGCTTTCTTT. Translated, this gives CASTATGGITEAFF. Recombination connected TRBV11-2 to TRBJ1-1, and 9 junction bases match TRBD1. The CDR3 numbers 14 residues from cysteine through phenylalanine. Just the 42-base CDR3 DNA is kept, in frame starting at base 1. The germline V gene sets CDR1 to SGHAT and CDR2 to FQNNGV. V ends up 7 bases short and J 5 bases short, with an unmatched junction base count of 8.